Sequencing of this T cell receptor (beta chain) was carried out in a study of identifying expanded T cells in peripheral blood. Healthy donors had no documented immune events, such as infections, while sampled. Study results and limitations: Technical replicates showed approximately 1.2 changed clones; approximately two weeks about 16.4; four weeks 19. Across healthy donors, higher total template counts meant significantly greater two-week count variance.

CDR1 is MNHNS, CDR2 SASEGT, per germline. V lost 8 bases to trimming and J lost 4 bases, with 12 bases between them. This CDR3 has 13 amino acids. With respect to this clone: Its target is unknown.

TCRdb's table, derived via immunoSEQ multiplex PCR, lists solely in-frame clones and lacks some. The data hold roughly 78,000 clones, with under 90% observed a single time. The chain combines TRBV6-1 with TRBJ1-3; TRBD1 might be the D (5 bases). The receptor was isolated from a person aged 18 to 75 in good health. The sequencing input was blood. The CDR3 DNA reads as TGTGCCAGCGCCAACAGGAACGGAAACACCATATATTTT. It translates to CASANRNGNTIYF.